These 20 T cell receptor beta chains share one sample of origin, sequenced in a study of CD8 T cells in ankylosing spondylitis. General observations from the study: There was a TCR beta motif, made of several highly homologous variants, that appeared characteristic of ankylosing spondylitis blood.

No antigen is known for these receptors. From the 5' RACE reads, TCRdb called clonotypes with MiXCR, one entry per CDR3 protein. The repertoire includes around 890,000 distinct CDR3 sequences, about 10% of them detected once, and 0.45% to 0.6% sits in the top ten. The sequenced sample consisted of blood, either unsorted or a sorted T cell fraction (not recorded which). The receptors were gathered from a male donor with ankylosing spondylitis.

The chain carries TRBV6-1 and TRBJ2-7; no reliable D call. V was clipped by 0 bases and J by 2 bases, with 11 bases between them. The CDR3 loop spans 15 amino acids. Germline lookup yields CDR1 MNHNS and CDR2 SASEGT. Here the CDR3 reads CASSEASDGTYEQYF. The CDR3 DNA follows: TGTGCCAGCAGTGAAGCCTCTGACGGTACCTACGAGCAGTACTTC.

The chain has TRBV5-1 and TRBJ2-5; 7 positions agree with TRBD1. Germline assignment: CDR1 SGHRS and CDR2 YFSETQ. Germline trimming cut 0 bases from V and 2 bases from J; bases unmatched to any gene: 4. This CDR3 is built from 15 residues. The CDR3 DNA sequence: TGCGCCAGCAGCTTGGACAGGGGAATACAAGAGACCCAGTACTTC. Amino acids: CASSLDRGIQETQYF.

This clonotype was counted a few times. CDR3 sequence (DNA): TGCGCCAGCAGCTTGATCCGGGACAGGGGGCCAGATACGCAGTATTTT. Translation: CASSLIRDRGPDTQYF. The V gene is TRBV5-1, the J gene TRBJ2-3, with 12 bases lining up with TRBD1. J gave up 4 bases and V 1 base, and 4 bases lay outside the gene matches. CDR1 is SGHRS and CDR2 is YFSETQ in the germline V gene. The CDR3 length is 16 residues.

The J gene is TRBJ2-5, the V gene TRBV4-3, with D possibly being TRBD2 (5 bases). V was clipped by 1 base and J by 3 bases, with 9 bases between them. Germline CDR1 LGHNA, CDR2 YSLEER. The CDR3 runs 14 residues. This CDR3 is CASSQGTSEETQYF. The CDR3 coding sequence is TGCGCCAGCAGCCAAGGGACTTCAGAAGAGACCCAGTACTTC.

This clonotype came up a few times. This chain links TRBV28 with TRBJ1-3; D is uncertain. Trimming pared 6 bases from V and 3 bases from J, leaving 15 bases between. Germline V CDR1 and CDR2: MDHEN, SYDVKM. The length of the CDR3 is 15 residues. Here the CDR3 DNA reads TGTGCCAGCAGCCCGCCCTCCGGTGGTGGAAACACCATATATTTT. Protein: CASSPPSGGGNTIYF.

This clonotype was counted many times. The chain has TRBV6-5 and TRBJ2-2; D is ambiguous. The germline V gene encodes CDR1 MNHEY and CDR2 SVGAGI. The CDR3 contains 15 residues. V was cut by 4 bases and J by 8 bases, with 17 bases left in between. CDR3 bases: TGTGCCAGCAGTTCTCCGGGCCTAGTGCCAGGGGAGCTGTTTTTT. It specifies CASSSPGLVPGELFF.

This chain connects TRBV18 to TRBJ1-1; D unresolved. The germline V gene has CDR1 KGHSH and CDR2 LQKENI. The CDR3 sequence is 13 residues long. Deletions cut 4 bases from V and 1 base from J, with 7 bases between. CDR3 sequence (DNA): TGTGCCAGCTCACGAACGTCGAACACTGAAGCTTTCTTT. This sequence encodes CASSRTSNTEAFF.

The chain combines TRBV7-2 with TRBJ1-1, with D maybe TRBD1 (5 bases). This CDR3 contains 14 residues. Germline CDR1 is SGHTA and CDR2 is FQGNSA. Deletions cut 3 bases from V and 7 bases from J, with 15 bases between. The CDR3 loop is CASSLTARSGEAFF. The CDR3, as DNA: TGTGCCAGCAGCTTGACAGCGAGGAGTGGTGAAGCTTTCTTT.

This clonotype occurred a few times. The chain has TRBV11-2 and TRBJ1-6, with TRBD1 identical over 9 bases. The CDR3 totals 14 residues. The germline gives CDR1 SGHAT, CDR2 FQNNGV. J lost 9 bases, V lost 5 bases, and 5 bases had no gene match. The CDR3 coding sequence is TGTGCCAGCAGCCGCGGGACAGGGACTTCACCCCTCCACTTT. Protein product: CASSRGTGTSPLHF.

The chain carries TRBV4-1 and TRBJ2-3, with 8 bases lining up with TRBD2. The trim removed 4 bases at V and 4 bases at J, leaving 10 bases unmatched. Germline lookup yields CDR1 MGHRA and CDR2 YSYEKL. This CDR3 contains 16 residues. The CDR3 DNA reads TGCGCCAGCAGCCGGTCCGGGACTAGTAATTCAGATACGCAGTATTTT. Translation: CASSRSGTSNSDTQYF.

The genes are TRBV20-1 and TRBJ1-1; a possible D gene is TRBD1 (5 bases). Germline V lookup: CDR1 DFQATT, CDR2 SNEGSKA (reference sequence). The CDR3 runs to 14 residues. V was trimmed by 3 bases and J by 2 bases, leaving 13 bases between them. The CDR3 sequence: CSASRSGFNTEAFF. CDR3 DNA: TGCAGTGCTAGTCGATCAGGGTTCAACACTGAAGCTTTCTTT.

In its sample, this clonotype was seen a few times. The CDR3 region is CASSQGTSGSTDTQYF. CDR3 coding DNA: TGCGCCAGCAGCCAAGGGACTAGCGGTAGCACAGATACGCAGTATTTT. This chain connects TRBV4-3 to TRBJ2-3; TRBD2 matches at 10 bases. Trimming took 1 base from V and 0 from J; bases not matched to a gene: 1. Germline lookup yields CDR1 LGHNA and CDR2 YSLEER. The CDR3 has 16 residues.

This clonotype turned up a few times. The genes are TRBV29-1 and TRBJ2-7; 7 nucleotides align to TRBD1. The germline V gene encodes CDR1 SQVTM and CDR2 ANQGSEA. J was trimmed by 2 bases and V by 4 bases; bases with no gene match: 8. The CDR3 consists of 14 residues. The CDR3 DNA reads TGCAGCGTTGGGACGGGACAGCCCCCCTACGAGCAGTACTTC. Protein: CSVGTGQPPYEQYF.

The rearrangement links TRBV20-1 to TRBJ2-1; a weak D match, TRBD2 (5 bases). This CDR3 has 14 residues. Per the germline V gene, CDR1 is DFQATT and CDR2 is SNEGSKA (reference sequence). V dropped 0 bases and J dropped 7 bases, with 13 bases sitting between them. CDR3 bases: TGCAGTGCTAGAGATCGTAGAGGGAGTAATGAGCAGTTCTTC. Translated: CSARDRRGSNEQFF.

The sample holds a few counts of this clonotype. The chain links TRBV5-1 to TRBJ2-2, with D hard to call. The ends were cut back, 2 bases at V and 3 bases at J, with 17 bases in the middle. Germline loops: CDR1 SGHRS, CDR2 YFSETQ. The CDR3 totals 17 residues. The CDR3, as DNA: TGCGCCAGCAGCTTTACTGGCCCATGGACGGACACCGGGGAGCTGTTTTTT. Amino acids: CASSFTGPWTDTGELFF.

This clonotype was seen only a few times. The chain has TRBV6-1 and TRBJ2-7, with 10 bases lining up with TRBD1. Germline V CDR1 and CDR2: MNHNS, SASEGT. This CDR3 region has 14 residues. With 6 bases clipped from V and 5 bases from J, the junction kept 7 bases outside the gene matches. CDR3 sequence (DNA): TGTGCCAGCAGGAAAAGGACAGGGGGTAACGAGCAGTACTTC. This sequence encodes CASRKRTGGNEQYF.

A few counts support this clonotype. This chain connects TRBV29-1 to TRBJ2-3, with 8 bases identical to TRBD1. After removal of 7 bases from V and 4 bases from J, the junction contained 13 bases not matched to a gene. The CDR3 sequence is 15 residues long. From germline, CDR1 is SQVTM and CDR2 ANQGSEA. DNA for the CDR3: TGCAGCGGAGATACTAGGGCGGGACAGGCAGATACGCAGTATTTT. As protein: CSGDTRAGQADTQYF.

CDR3 amino acids: CASSLRQGDPETQYF. In DNA, the CDR3 is TGTGCCAGCAGCTTACGACAGGGGGACCCGGAGACCCAGTACTTC. This chain uses TRBV7-9 with TRBJ2-5; 9 bases are shared with TRBD1. CDR3 length: 15 amino acids. From germline, CDR1 is SEHNR and CDR2 FQNEAQ (reference sequence). The J segment lost 5 bases and the V segment lost 2 bases, leaving 6 bases of the junction unmatched.

This clonotype was detected many times. The chain has TRBV7-6 and TRBJ2-3; D remains unclear. V shed 2 bases and J shed 7 bases, with 7 bases lying between them. Germline V lookup: CDR1 SGHVS, CDR2 FNYEAQ. The CDR3 sequence is 12 residues long. CDR3 DNA: TGTGCCAGCAGCTTAATGGCAAATACGCAGTATTTT. It translates to CASSLMANTQYF.

This clonotype came up a few times. CDR3 protein: CSAREVGGAKNQPQHF. The CDR3 DNA sequence: TGCAGTGCTAGAGAAGTTGGGGGGGCCAAAAATCAGCCCCAGCATTTT. The chain couples TRBV20-1 to TRBJ1-5, with D possibly being TRBD1 (6 bases). This CDR3 region has 16 residues. Trimming removed 0 bases at V and 4 bases at J, with 16 bases between. Germline CDR1 is DFQATT and CDR2 is SNEGSKA (reference sequence).